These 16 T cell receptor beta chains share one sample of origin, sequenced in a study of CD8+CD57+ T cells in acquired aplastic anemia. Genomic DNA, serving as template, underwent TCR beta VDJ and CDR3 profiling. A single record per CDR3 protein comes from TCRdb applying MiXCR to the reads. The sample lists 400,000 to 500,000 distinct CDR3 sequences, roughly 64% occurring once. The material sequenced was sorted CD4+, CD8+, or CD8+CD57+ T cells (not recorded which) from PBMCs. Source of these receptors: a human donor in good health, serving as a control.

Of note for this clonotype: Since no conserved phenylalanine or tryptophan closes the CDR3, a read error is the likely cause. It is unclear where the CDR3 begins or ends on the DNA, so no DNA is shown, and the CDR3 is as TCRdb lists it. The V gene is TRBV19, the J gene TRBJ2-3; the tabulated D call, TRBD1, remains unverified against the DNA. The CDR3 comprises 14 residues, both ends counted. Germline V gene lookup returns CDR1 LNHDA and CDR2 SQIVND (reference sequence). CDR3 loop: CASSIGTGHRYAVV.

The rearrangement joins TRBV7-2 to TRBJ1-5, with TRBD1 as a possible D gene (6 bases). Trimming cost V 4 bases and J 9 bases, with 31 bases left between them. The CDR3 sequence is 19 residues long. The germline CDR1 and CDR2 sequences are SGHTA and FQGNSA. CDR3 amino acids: CASSSRGVSETQYLRPQHF. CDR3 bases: TGTGCCAGCAGCTCGAGGGGGGTATCGGAGACCCAGTACCTCCGGCCCCAGCATTTT. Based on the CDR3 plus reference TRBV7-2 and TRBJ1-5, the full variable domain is GAGVSQSPSNKVTEKGKDVELRCDPISGHTALYWYRQSLGQGLEFLIYFQGNSAPDKSGLPSDRFSAERTGGSVSTLTIQRTQQEDSAVYLCASSSRGVSETQYLRPQHFGDGTRLSIL.

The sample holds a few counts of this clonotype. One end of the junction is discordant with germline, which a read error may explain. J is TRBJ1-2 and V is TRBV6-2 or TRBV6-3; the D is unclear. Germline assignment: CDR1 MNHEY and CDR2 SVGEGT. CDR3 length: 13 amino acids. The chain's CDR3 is CASSDGRVDGYIF. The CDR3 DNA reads TGTGCCAGCAGTGACGGACGGGTCGATGGCTACATCTTC.

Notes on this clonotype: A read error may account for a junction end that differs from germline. The CDR3 is CASSEDRVQPQHF. The CDR3 DNA sequence: TGTGCCAGCAGCGAAGACAGGGTCCAGCCCCAGCATTTT. The rearrangement uses TRBV2 and TRBJ1-5, with 7 bases that match TRBD1. This CDR3 comprises 13 residues. Germline V CDR1 and CDR2: SNHLY, FYNNEI.

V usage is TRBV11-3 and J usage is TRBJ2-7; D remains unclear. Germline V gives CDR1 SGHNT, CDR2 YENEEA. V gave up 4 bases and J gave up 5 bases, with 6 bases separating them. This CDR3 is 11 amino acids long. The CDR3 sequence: CASSSVNEQYF. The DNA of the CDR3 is TGTGCCAGCAGCTCAGTTAACGAGCAGTACTTC.

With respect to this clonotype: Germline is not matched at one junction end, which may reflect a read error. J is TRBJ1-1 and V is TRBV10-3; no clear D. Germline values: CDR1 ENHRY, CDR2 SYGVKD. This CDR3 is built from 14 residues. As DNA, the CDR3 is TGTGCCATCAGTGAAGCGTCGGAGAACACTGAAGCTTGCTTT. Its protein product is CAISEASENTEACF.

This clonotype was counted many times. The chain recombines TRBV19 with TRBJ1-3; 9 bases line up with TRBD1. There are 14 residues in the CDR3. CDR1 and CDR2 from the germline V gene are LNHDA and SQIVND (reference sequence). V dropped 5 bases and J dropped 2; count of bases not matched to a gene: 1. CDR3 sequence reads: CASSRQGAGNTIYF. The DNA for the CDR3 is TGTGCCAGTAGTCGACAGGGGGCTGGAAACACCATATATTTT.

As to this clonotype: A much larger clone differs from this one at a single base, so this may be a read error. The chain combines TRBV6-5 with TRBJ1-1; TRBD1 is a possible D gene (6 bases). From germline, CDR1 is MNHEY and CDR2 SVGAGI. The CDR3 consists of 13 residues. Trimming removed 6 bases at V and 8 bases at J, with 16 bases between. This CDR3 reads CASRLNRAREAFF. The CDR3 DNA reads TGTGCCAGCAGGTTGAACAGGGCCAGAGAAGCTTTCTTT.

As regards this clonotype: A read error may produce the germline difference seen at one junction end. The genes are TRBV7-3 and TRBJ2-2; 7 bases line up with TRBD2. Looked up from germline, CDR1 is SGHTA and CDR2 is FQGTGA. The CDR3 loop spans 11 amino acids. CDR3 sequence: CASSLSGGLFF. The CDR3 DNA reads TGTGCCAGCAGCTTATCGGGGGGGCTGTTTTTT. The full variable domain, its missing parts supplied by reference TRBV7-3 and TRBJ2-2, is GAGVSQTPSNKVTEKGKYVELRCDPISGHTALYWYRQSLGQGPEFLIYFQGTGAADDSGLPNDRFFAVRPEGSVSTLKIQRTERGDSAVYLCASSLSGGLFFGEGSRLTVL.

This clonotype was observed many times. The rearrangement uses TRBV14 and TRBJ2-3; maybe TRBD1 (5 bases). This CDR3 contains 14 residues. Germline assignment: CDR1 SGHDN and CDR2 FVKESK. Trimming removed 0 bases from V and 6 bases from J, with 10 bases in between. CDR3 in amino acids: CASSQDRWGDTQYF. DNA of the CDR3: TGTGCCAGCAGCCAAGATCGATGGGGCGATACGCAGTATTTT.

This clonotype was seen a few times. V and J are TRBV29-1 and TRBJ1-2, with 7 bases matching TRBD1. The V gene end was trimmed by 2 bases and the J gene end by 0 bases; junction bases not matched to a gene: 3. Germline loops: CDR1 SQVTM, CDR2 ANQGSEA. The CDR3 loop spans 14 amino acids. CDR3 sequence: CSVEQTGTNYGYTF. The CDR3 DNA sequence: TGCAGCGTTGAACAGACAGGGACTAACTATGGCTACACCTTC.

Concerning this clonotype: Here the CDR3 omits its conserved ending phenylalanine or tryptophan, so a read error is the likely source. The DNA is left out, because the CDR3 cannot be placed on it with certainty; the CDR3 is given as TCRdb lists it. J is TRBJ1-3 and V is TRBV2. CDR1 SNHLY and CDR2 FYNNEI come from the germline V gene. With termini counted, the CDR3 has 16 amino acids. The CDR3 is CASSPSFDGYTISSGT.

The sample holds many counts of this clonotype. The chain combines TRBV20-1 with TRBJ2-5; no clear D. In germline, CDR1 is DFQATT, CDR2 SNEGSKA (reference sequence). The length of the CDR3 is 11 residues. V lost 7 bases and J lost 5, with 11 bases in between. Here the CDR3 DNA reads TGCAGTGGTTGGCAGGAGGAGACCCAGTACTTC. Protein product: CSGWQEETQYF.

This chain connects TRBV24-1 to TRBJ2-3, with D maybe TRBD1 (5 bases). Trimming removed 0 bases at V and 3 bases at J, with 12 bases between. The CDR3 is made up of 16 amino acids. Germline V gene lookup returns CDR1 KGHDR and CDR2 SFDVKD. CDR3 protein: CATSDLQGFGTDTQYF. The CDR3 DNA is TGTGCCACCAGTGATTTGCAGGGTTTTGGAACAGATACGCAGTATTTT.

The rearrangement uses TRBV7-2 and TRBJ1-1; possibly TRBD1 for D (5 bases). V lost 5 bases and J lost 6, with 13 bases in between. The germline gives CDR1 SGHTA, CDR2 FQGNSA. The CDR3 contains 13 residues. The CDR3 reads CASSLTGFSEAFF. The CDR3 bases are TGTGCCAGCAGCCTAACAGGTTTTTCTGAAGCTTTCTTT.

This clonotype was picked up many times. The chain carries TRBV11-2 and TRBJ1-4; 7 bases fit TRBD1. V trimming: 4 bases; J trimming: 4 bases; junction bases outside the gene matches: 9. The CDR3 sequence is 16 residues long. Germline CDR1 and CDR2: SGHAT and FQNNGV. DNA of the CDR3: TGTGCCAGCAGCTCCTTAGGGGGCAGCTTTAATGAAAAACTGTTTTTT. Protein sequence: CASSSLGGSFNEKLFF.